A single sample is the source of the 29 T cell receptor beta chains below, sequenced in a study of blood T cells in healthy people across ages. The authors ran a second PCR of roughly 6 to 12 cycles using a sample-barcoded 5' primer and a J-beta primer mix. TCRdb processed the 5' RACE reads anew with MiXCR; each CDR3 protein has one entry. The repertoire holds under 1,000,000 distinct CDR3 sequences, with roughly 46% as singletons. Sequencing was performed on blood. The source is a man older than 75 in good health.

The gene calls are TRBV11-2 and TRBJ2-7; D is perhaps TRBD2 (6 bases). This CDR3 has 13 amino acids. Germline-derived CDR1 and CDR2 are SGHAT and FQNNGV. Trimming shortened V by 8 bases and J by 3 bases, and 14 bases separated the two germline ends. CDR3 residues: CASARDWNYEQYF. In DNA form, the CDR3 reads TGTGCCAGCGCAAGGGACTGGAACTACGAGCAGTACTTC. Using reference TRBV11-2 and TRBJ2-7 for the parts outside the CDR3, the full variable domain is EAGVAQSPRYKIIEKRQSVAFWCNPISGHATLYWYQQILGQGPKLLIQFQNNGVVDDSQLPKDRFSAERLKGVDSTLKIQPAKLEDSAVYLCASARDWNYEQYFGPGTRLTVT.

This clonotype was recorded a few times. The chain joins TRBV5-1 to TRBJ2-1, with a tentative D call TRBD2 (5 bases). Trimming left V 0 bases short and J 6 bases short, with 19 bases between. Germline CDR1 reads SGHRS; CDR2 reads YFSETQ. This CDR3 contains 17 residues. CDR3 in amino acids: CASSLEPSRGSANEQFF. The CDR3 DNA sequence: TGCGCCAGCAGCTTGGAGCCTAGCCGAGGGTCAGCCAATGAGCAGTTCTTC. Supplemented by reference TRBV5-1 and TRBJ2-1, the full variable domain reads KAGVTQTPRYLIKTRGQQVTLSCSPISGHRSVSWYQQTPGQGLQFLFEYFSETQRNKGNFPGRFSGRQFSNSRSEMNVSTLELGDSALYLCASSLEPSRGSANEQFFGPGTRLTVL.

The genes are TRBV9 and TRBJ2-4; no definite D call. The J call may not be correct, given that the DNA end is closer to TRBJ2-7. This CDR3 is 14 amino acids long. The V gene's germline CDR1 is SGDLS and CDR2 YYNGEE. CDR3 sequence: CASSVGLGEYEQYF. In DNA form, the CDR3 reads TGTGCCAGCAGCGTAGGTTTAGGAGAATACGAGCAGTACTTC.

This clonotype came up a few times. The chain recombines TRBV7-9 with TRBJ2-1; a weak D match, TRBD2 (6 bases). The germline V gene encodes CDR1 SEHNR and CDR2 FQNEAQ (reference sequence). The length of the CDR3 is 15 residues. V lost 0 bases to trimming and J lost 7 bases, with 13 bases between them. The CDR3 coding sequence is TGTGCCAGCAGCTTAGCTACGGGAGAAGGGAATGAGCAGTTCTTC. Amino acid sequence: CASSLATGEGNEQFF.

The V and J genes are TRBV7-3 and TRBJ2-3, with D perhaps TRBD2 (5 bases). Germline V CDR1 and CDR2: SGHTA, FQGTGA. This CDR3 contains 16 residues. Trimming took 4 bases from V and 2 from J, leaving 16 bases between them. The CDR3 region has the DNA TGTGCCAGCAGCTCTCCATACGGGAATCCCACAGATACGCAGTATTTT. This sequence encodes CASSSPYGNPTDTQYF. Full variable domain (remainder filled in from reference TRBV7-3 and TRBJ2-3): GAGVSQTPSNKVTEKGKYVELRCDPISGHTALYWYRQSLGQGPEFLIYFQGTGAADDSGLPNDRFFAVRPEGSVSTLKIQRTERGDSAVYLCASSSPYGNPTDTQYFGPGTRLTVL.

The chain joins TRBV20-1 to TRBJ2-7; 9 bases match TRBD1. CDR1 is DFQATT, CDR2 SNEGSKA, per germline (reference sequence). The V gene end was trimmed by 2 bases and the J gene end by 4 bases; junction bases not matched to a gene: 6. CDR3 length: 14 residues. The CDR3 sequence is CSARTGQGYYEQYF. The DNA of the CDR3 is TGCAGTGCTAGAACCGGACAGGGGTATTACGAGCAGTACTTC.

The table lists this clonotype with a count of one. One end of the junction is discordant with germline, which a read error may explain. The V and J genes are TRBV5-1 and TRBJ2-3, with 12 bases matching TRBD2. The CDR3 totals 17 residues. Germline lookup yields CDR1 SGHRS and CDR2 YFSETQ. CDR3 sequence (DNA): TGCGCCTGCAGCTACGGACTAGCGGGACGGAGCACAGATACGCAGTATTTT. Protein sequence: CACSYGLAGRSTDTQYF. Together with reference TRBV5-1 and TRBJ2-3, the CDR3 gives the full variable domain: KAGVTQTPRYLIKTRGQQVTLSCSPISGHRSVSWYQQTPGQGLQFLFEYFSETQRNKGNFPGRFSGRQFSNSRSEMNVSTLELGDSALYLCACSYGLAGRSTDTQYFGPGTRLTVL.

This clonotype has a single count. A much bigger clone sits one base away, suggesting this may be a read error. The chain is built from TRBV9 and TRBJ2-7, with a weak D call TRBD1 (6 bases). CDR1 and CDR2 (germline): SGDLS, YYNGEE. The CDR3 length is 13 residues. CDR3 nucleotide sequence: TGTGCCGGCAGCGTTTCAGGGGACTACGAGCAGTACTTC. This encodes CAGSVSGDYEQYF. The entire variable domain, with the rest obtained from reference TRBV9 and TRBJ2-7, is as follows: DSGVTQTPKHLITATGQRVTLRCSPRSGDLSVYWYQQSLDQGLQFLIQYYNGEERAKGNILERFSAQQFPDLHSELNLSSLELGDSALYFCAGSVSGDYEQYFGPGTRLTVT.

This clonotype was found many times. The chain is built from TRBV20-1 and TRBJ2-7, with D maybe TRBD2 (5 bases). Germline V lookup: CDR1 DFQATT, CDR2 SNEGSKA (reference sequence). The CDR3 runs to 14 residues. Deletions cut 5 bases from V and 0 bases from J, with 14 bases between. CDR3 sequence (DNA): TGCAGTGCTTATCAAGGGCGGGCCTCCTACGAGCAGTACTTC. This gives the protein CSAYQGRASYEQYF.

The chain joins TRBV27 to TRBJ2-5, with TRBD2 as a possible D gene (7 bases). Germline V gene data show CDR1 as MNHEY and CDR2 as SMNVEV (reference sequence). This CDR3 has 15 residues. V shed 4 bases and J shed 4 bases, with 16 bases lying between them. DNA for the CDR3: TGTGCCAGCAGTTCCCTTGGGAGGGGGAGAGAGACCCAGTACTTC. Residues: CASSSLGRGRETQYF.

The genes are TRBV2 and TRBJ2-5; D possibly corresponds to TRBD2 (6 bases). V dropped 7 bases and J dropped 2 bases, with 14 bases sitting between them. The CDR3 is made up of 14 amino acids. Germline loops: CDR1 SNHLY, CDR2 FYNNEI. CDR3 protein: CASKSGLLQETQYF. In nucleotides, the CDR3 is TGTGCCAGCAAATCGGGACTCCTGCAAGAGACCCAGTACTTC.

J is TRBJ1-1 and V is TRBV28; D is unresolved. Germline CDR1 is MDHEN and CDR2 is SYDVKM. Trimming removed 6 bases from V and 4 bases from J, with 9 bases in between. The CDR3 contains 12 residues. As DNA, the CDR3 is TGTGCCAGCAGCCGGGCGGCCACTGAAGCTTTCTTT. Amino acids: CASSRAATEAFF.

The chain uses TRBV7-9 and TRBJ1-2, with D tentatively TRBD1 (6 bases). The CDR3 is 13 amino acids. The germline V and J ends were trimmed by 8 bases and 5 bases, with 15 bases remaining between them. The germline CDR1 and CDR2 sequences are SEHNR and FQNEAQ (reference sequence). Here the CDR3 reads CASSQGSWYGYTF. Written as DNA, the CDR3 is TGTGCCAGCTCACAGGGTTCTTGGTATGGCTACACCTTC.

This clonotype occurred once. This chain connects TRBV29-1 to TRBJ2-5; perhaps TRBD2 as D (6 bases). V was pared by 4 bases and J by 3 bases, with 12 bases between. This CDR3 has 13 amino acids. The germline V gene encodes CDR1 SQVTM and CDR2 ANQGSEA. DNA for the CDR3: TGCAGCGTTGGACTAGTTCTTAAAGAGACCCAGTACTTC. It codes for CSVGLVLKETQYF.

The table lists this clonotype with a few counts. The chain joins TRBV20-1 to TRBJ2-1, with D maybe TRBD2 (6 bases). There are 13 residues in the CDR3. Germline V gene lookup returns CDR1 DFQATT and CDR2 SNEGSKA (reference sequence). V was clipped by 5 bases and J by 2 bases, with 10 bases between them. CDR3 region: CSAGSGTYNEQFF. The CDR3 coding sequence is TGCAGTGCTGGTAGCGGAACCTACAATGAGCAGTTCTTC.

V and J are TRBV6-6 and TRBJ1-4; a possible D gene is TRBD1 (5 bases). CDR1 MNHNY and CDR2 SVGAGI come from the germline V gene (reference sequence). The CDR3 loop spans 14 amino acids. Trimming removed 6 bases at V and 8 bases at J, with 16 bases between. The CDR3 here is CASSLDGGVEKLFF. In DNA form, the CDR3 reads TGTGCCAGCAGCCTCGACGGGGGAGTAGAAAAACTGTTTTTT.

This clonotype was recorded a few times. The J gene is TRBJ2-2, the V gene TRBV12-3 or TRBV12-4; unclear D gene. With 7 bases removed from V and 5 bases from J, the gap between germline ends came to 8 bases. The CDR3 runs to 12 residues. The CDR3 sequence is CASNIGTGELFF. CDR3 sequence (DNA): TGTGCCAGCAACATAGGGACCGGGGAGCTGTTTTTT.

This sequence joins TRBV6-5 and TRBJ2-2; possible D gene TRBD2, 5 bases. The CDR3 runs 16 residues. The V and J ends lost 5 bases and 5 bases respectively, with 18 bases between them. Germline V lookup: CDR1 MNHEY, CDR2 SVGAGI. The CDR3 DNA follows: TGTGCCAGCAGTCCCAATGGGGAGCGCGGAACCGGGGAGCTGTTTTTT. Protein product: CASSPNGERGTGELFF.

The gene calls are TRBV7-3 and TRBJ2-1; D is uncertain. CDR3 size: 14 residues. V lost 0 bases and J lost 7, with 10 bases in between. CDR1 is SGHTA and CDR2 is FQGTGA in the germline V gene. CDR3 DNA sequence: TGTGCCAGCAGCTTAACGGTGTCCCAGAATGAGCAGTTCTTC. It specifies CASSLTVSQNEQFF.

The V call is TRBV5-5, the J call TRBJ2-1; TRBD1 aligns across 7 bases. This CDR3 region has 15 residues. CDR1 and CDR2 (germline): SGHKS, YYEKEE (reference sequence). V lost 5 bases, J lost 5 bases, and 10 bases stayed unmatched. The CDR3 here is CASSSGQAIHNEQFF. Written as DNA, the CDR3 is TGTGCCAGCAGTTCCGGACAGGCAATACACAATGAGCAGTTCTTC.

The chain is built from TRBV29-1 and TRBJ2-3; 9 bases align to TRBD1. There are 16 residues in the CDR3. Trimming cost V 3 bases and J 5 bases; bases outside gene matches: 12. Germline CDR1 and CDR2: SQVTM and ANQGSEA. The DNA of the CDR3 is TGCAGCGTTGACCGACGGGACAGGGCATTAGAAGATACGCAGTATTTT. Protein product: CSVDRRDRALEDTQYF.

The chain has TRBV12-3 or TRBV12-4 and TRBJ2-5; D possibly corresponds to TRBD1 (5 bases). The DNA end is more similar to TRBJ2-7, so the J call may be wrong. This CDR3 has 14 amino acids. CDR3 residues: CASSHQGLAYEQYF. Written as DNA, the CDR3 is TGTGCCAGCAGCCATCAGGGTTTAGCATACGAGCAGTACTTC.

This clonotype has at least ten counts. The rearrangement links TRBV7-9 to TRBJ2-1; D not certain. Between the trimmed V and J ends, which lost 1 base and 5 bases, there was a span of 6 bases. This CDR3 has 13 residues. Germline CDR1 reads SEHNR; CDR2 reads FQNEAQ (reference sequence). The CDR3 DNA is TGTGCCAGCAGCTTAGAGGACCACAATGAGCAGTTCTTC. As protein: CASSLEDHNEQFF.

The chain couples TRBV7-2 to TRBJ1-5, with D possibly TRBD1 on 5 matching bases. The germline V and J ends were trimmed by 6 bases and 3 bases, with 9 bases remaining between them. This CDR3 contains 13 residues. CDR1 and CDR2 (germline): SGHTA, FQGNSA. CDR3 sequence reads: CASRRGVNQPQHF. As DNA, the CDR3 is TGTGCCAGCAGGAGGGGCGTCAATCAGCCCCAGCATTTT.

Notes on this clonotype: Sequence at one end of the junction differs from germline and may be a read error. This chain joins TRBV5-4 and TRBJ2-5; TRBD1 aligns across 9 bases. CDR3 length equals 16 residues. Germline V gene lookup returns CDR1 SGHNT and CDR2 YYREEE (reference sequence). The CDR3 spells CVSSSPWGQGGETQYF. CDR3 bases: TGTGTCAGCAGCTCCCCTTGGGGACAGGGTGGTGAGACCCAGTACTTC.

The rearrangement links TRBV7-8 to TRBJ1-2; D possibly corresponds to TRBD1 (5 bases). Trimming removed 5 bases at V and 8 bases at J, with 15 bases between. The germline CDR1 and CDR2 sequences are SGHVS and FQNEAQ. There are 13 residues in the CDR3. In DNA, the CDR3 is TGTGCCAGCAGCGTAGTCAGGGAGGGCGGCTACACCTTC. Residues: CASSVVREGGYTF. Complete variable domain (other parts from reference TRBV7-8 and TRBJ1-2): GAGVSQSPRYKVAKRGQDVALRCDPISGHVSLFWYQQALGQGPEFLTYFQNEAQLDKSGLPSDRFFAERPEGSVSTLKIQRTQQEDSAVYLCASSVVREGGYTFGSGTRLTVV.

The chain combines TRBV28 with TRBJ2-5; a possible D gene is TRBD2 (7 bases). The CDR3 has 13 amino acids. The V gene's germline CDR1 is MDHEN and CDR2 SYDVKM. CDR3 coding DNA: TGTGCGGGGGGGCGAAGGTCCGAAGAGACCCAGTACTTC. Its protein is CAGGRRSEETQYF.

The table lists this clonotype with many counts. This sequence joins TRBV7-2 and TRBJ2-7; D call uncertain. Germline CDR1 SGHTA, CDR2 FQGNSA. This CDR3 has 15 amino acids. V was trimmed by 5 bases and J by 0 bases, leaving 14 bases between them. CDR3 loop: CASSEGHPTSYEQYF. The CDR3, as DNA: TGTGCCAGCAGCGAAGGGCACCCAACCTCCTACGAGCAGTACTTC.

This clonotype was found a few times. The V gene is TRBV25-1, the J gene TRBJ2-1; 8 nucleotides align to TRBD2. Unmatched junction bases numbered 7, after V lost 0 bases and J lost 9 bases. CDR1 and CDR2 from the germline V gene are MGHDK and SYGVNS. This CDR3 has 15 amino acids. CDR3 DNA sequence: TGTGCCAGCAGTGAATATACGGGAGGGCCTGCTGAGCAGTTCTTC. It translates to CASSEYTGGPAEQFF.